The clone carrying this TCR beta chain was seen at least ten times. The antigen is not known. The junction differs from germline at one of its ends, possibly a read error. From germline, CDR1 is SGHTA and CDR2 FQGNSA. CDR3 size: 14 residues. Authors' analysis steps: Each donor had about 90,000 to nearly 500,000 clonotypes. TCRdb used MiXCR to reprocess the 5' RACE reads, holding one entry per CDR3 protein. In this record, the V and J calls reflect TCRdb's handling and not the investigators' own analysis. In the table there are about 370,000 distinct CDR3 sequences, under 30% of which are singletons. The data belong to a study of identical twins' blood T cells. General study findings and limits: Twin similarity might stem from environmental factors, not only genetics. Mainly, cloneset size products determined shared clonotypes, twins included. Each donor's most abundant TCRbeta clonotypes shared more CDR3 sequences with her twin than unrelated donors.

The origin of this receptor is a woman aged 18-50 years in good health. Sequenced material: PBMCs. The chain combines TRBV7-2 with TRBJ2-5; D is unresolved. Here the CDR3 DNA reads TGTGCCAGCAACTTAGGAAACGTACAAGAGACCCAGTACTTC. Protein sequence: CASNLGNVQETQYF.